The 32 T cell receptor beta chains in this list originate from one sample, sequenced in a study of blood T cell repertoires in COVID-19. Clones were read by immunoSEQ multiplex PCR, and TCRdb kept only the in-frame ones, dropping some. The repertoire has 200,000 to 250,000 clones, roughly four fifths of them found once; the top ten carry 1.5% to 2%. Source material: PBMCs or T cells enriched from blood (not recorded which). All receptors come from a man in his 60s who had recovered from COVID-19.

Worth noting for this clone: A read error may produce the germline difference seen at one junction end. This chain uses TRBV5-5 with TRBJ1-4; the match to TRBD1 covers 7 bases. CDR1 and CDR2 from the germline V gene are SGHKS and YYEKEE (reference sequence). The CDR3 contains 14 residues. CDR3 loop: CASSLGQLNEKLFF. The DNA of the CDR3 is TGTGCCAGCAGTTTGGGACAGCTCAATGAAAAACTGTTTTTT. The full variable domain, its missing parts supplied by reference TRBV5-5 and TRBJ1-4, is DAGVTQSPTHLIKTRGQQVTLRCSPISGHKSVSWYQQVLGQGPQFIFQYYEKEERGRGNFPDRFSARQFPNYSSELNVNALLLGDSALYLCASSLGQLNEKLFFGSGTQLSVL.

V usage is TRBV5-5 and J usage is TRBJ1-4, with D perhaps TRBD1 (5 bases). Trimming removed 6 bases at V and 4 bases at J, with 13 bases between. The CDR3 sequence is 14 residues long. Germline V gene data show CDR1 as SGHKS and CDR2 as YYEKEE (reference sequence). Written as DNA, the CDR3 is TGTGCCAGCATCCGGACACTCTATAATGAAAAACTGTTTTTT. Translated: CASIRTLYNEKLFF.

As concerns this clone: The sample contains more than one DNA sequence encoding this CDR3. The J gene is TRBJ2-1, the V gene TRBV7-2; D perhaps matches TRBD1 (5 bases). The CDR3 is made up of 12 amino acids. The V end lost 1 base, the J end lost 9 bases, and 7 bases lay between the germline ends. CDR1 is SGHTA and CDR2 is FQGNSA in the germline V gene. The CDR3 DNA sequence: TGTGCCAGCAGCTTAGGTAGGGGTGAGCAGTTCTTC. It is translated as CASSLGRGEQFF.

V and J are TRBV5-4 and TRBJ2-3, with 9 nucleotides matching TRBD2. This CDR3 is built from 17 residues. CDR1 is SGHNT, CDR2 YYREEE, per germline (reference sequence). Trimming took 4 bases from V and 8 from J; bases not matched to a gene: 17. CDR3 sequence: CASSPSVRAGGPGTQYF. The CDR3 region has the DNA TGTGCCAGCAGCCCCTCGGTCCGTGCGGGGGGGCCGGGTACGCAGTATTTT.

The chain uses TRBV6-5 and TRBJ1-2; no clear D. The CDR3 sequence is 13 residues long. V lost 5 bases and J 5 bases, leaving 12 bases between the germline ends. Germline V gives CDR1 MNHEY, CDR2 SVGAGI. DNA for the CDR3: TGTGCCAGCAGTCCGAGGACGGGGTATGGCTACACCTTC. Translation gives CASSPRTGYGYTF.

V and J are TRBV5-4 and TRBJ2-5, with a possible D match to TRBD2 (6 bases). V was shortened by 5 bases and J by 5 bases, with 19 bases between the two germline ends. The CDR3 spans 15 residues. From germline, CDR1 is SGHNT and CDR2 YYREEE (reference sequence). The CDR3 here is CASRRDLAIVETQYF. In DNA form, the CDR3 reads TGTGCCAGCAGGCGGGACTTAGCGATCGTTGAGACCCAGTACTTC. Full variable domain (outside the CDR3, taken from reference TRBV5-4 and TRBJ2-5): ETGVTQSPTHLIKTRGQQVTLRCSSQSGHNTVSWYQQALGQGPQFIFQYYREEENGRGNFPPRFSGLQFPNYSSELNVNALELDDSALYLCASRRDLAIVETQYFGPGTRLLVL.

The CDR3 DNA reads as TGTGCCAGTAGTATATCTGGGAGCTATGGCTACACCTTC. The encoded protein is CASSISGSYGYTF. The chain uses TRBV19 and TRBJ1-2; D is ambiguous. The germline CDR1 and CDR2 sequences are LNHDA and SQIVND (reference sequence). V lost 2 bases, J lost 4 bases, and 8 bases lay in between. There are 13 residues in the CDR3. The variable domain in full, completed from reference TRBV19 and TRBJ1-2, reads DGGITQSPKYLFRKEGQNVTLSCEQNLNHDAMYWYRQDPGQGLRLIYYSQIVNDFQKGDIAEGYSVSREKKESFPLTVTSAQKNPTAFYLCASSISGSYGYTFGSGTRLTVV.

The V gene is TRBV30, the J gene TRBJ2-5, with 7 bases fitting TRBD1. The CDR3 totals 13 residues. J gave up 5 bases and V 3 bases, and 6 bases lay outside the gene matches. CDR1 is GTSNPN, CDR2 SVGIG, per germline (reference sequence). CDR3 in amino acids: CAWSRQGLETQYF. In DNA form, the CDR3 reads TGTGCCTGGAGCAGACAGGGTTTGGAGACCCAGTACTTC.

The chain links TRBV9 to TRBJ2-3; 8 bases align to TRBD2. V lost 3 bases to trimming and J lost 5 bases; unmatched junction nucleotides: 8. The CDR3 sequence is 15 residues long. Germline CDR1 reads SGDLS; CDR2 reads YYNGEE. The CDR3 DNA reads as TGTGCCAGCAGCGCAGCGGGGGTACAGGTAGATACGCAGTATTTT. Its protein product is CASSAAGVQVDTQYF.

This chain uses TRBV5-1 with TRBJ2-6; 8 nucleotides match TRBD1. Germline values: CDR1 SGHRS, CDR2 YFSETQ. V trimming: 3 bases; J trimming: 0 bases; junction bases outside the gene matches: 8. This CDR3 has 18 amino acids. The CDR3 sequence is CASSWGRQGSSGANVLTF. CDR3 coding DNA: TGCGCCAGCAGCTGGGGGAGACAGGGGAGCTCTGGGGCCAACGTCCTGACTTTC.

Here the CDR3 DNA reads TGTGCCAGCAGCAGCGACAGGGGCAGGGGGAACACTGAAGCTTTCTTT. This translates into CASSSDRGRGNTEAFF. The V call is TRBV6-2 or TRBV6-3, the J call TRBJ1-1, with 8 bases identical to TRBD1. Trimming took 6 bases from V and 1 from J; bases not matched to a gene: 10. The CDR3 spans 16 residues. Germline CDR1 reads MNHEY; CDR2 reads SVGEGT.

The sample holds one count of this clone. V and J are TRBV11-2 and TRBJ2-5; no clear D. The length of the CDR3 is 13 residues. V was trimmed by 1 base and J by 2 bases, leaving 5 bases between them. Looked up from germline, CDR1 is SGHAT and CDR2 is FQNNGV. The CDR3 protein is CASSLGSQETQYF. The CDR3 DNA reads as TGTGCCAGCAGCTTAGGCAGTCAAGAGACCCAGTACTTC.

V usage is TRBV7-8 and J usage is TRBJ2-7; D may be TRBD2 (6 bases). Germline V gene lookup returns CDR1 SGHVS and CDR2 FQNEAQ. This CDR3 is built from 15 residues. Between the trimmed V and J ends, which lost 1 base and 2 bases, there was a span of 12 bases. The CDR3 reads CASSLGASETYEQYF. In DNA, the CDR3 is TGTGCCAGCAGCTTAGGGGCTAGCGAGACCTACGAGCAGTACTTC.

The genes are TRBV3-1 (or the pseudogene TRBV3-2) and TRBJ1-1; 7 bases are a match to TRBD1. This CDR3 spans 15 amino acids. Germline CDR1 is LGHDT and CDR2 is YNNKEL (reference sequence). Losses at the gene ends were 5 bases for V and 4 bases for J; bases not matched to a gene: 10. The CDR3: CASSADRVAFTEAFF. DNA for the CDR3: TGTGCCAGCAGCGCAGACAGGGTAGCGTTCACTGAAGCTTTCTTT.

The V gene is TRBV5-1, the J gene TRBJ2-1; 8 bases map to TRBD2. With 4 bases clipped from V and 2 bases from J, the junction kept 5 bases outside the gene matches. From germline, CDR1 is SGHRS and CDR2 YFSETQ. This CDR3 is built from 15 residues. CDR3 residues: CASSRAGDAYNEQFF. The CDR3 coding sequence is TGCGCCAGCAGCAGAGCGGGGGACGCCTACAATGAGCAGTTCTTC.

The chain has TRBV18 and TRBJ2-2; D is possibly TRBD1 (6 bases). The CDR3 is 14 residues long. CDR1 and CDR2 from the germline V gene are KGHSH and LQKENI. V lost 7 bases, J lost 1 base, and 10 bases lay in between. The CDR3 coding sequence is TGTGCCAGCTTCCCGACAGGGAACACCGGGGAGCTGTTTTTT. Translated, it gives CASFPTGNTGELFF.

The rearrangement uses TRBV2 and TRBJ1-6, with 7 bases fitting TRBD1. Germline V gives CDR1 SNHLY, CDR2 FYNNEI. The V gene end was trimmed by 6 bases and the J gene end by 7 bases; junction bases not matched to a gene: 6. The CDR3 spans 14 residues. The CDR3 nucleotides are TGTGCCAGCAGGACCGGGACAGTGAATTCACCCCTCCACTTT. It encodes CASRTGTVNSPLHF. Full variable domain (outside the CDR3, taken from reference TRBV2 and TRBJ1-6): EPEVTQTPSHQVTQMGQEVILRCVPISNHLYFYWYRQILGQKVEFLVSFYNNEISEKSEIFDDQFSVERPDGSNFTLKIRSTKLEDSAMYFCASRTGTVNSPLHFGNGTRLTVT.

The chain links TRBV15 to TRBJ1-2; D gene ambiguous. The V and J ends lost 0 bases and 6 bases respectively, with 14 bases between them. This CDR3 is built from 15 residues. CDR1 and CDR2 (germline): LNHNV, YYDKDF (reference sequence). The CDR3 region is CATSRDPSLGNGYTF. Written as DNA, the CDR3 is TGTGCCACCAGCAGAGATCCCTCCCTCGGGAATGGCTACACCTTC.

The chain couples TRBV28 to TRBJ2-1; TRBD1 agrees at 9 bases. The CDR3 is 17 residues long. CDR1 is MDHEN and CDR2 is SYDVKM in the germline V gene. The trim removed 5 bases at V and 5 bases at J, leaving 13 bases unmatched. The CDR3 nucleotides are TGTGCCAGCAGTCCTGCCATCGGACAGGGGACTCACAATGAGCAGTTCTTC. Its translation: CASSPAIGQGTHNEQFF.

V usage is TRBV25-1 and J usage is TRBJ1-6; D remains ambiguous. Germline V lookup: CDR1 MGHDK, CDR2 SYGVNS. There are 16 residues in the CDR3. V shed 2 bases and J shed 7 bases, with 15 bases lying between them. CDR3 DNA sequence: TGTGCCAGCAGTGAAGGACCCCCCGGGAGGAATTCACCCCTCCACTTT. Protein: CASSEGPPGRNSPLHF.

The J gene is TRBJ2-7, the V gene TRBV5-5; 10 bases map to TRBD2. The V segment lost 0 bases and the J segment 6 bases; nucleotides outside the gene matches: 6. Germline assignment: CDR1 SGHKS and CDR2 YYEKEE (reference sequence). This CDR3 is 15 amino acids long. In nucleotides, the CDR3 is TGTGCCAGCAGCTTGGGGTCTAGCGGGGGTATCGAGCAGTACTTC. It codes for CASSLGSSGGIEQYF.

The chain recombines TRBV7-8 with TRBJ2-1; 7 nucleotides agree with TRBD1. The V gene's germline CDR1 is SGHVS and CDR2 FQNEAQ. J was trimmed by 6 bases and V by 5 bases; bases with no gene match: 10. The CDR3 runs to 15 residues. The CDR3 protein is CASSPYNRDSNEQFF. The DNA for the CDR3 is TGTGCCAGCAGCCCCTACAACCGGGACAGCAATGAGCAGTTCTTC.

This clone was seen repeatedly, ten times or more. J is TRBJ1-6 and V is TRBV9; 9 nucleotides agree with TRBD1. V was pared by 4 bases and J by 5 bases, with 4 bases of the junction left unmatched. The V gene's germline CDR1 is SGDLS and CDR2 YYNGEE. The CDR3 spans 15 residues. CDR3 coding DNA: TGTGCCAGCAGCCCGGGACAGGGAGATAATTCACCCCTCCACTTT. Amino acids: CASSPGQGDNSPLHF.

The sample holds one count of this clone. The chain is built from TRBV4-1 and TRBJ1-1; D may be TRBD1 (5 bases). CDR3 length equals 16 residues. In germline, CDR1 is MGHRA, CDR2 YSYEKL. The V end was cut by 1 base, the J end by 5 bases, with 17 bases between. The CDR3 DNA sequence: TGCGCCAGCAGCCAAGCGCTTGGGGTTCGACAGACTGAAGCTTTCTTT. Protein product: CASSQALGVRQTEAFF.

This clone was seen just once. The chain combines TRBV19 with TRBJ1-1; D call uncertain. Germline CDR1 LNHDA, CDR2 SQIVND (reference sequence). The V gene lost 4 bases and the J gene lost 1 base, with 7 bases spanning the gap. The CDR3 totals 13 residues. The DNA of the CDR3 is TGTGCCAGTAGTACGAGACAGAACACTGAAGCTTTCTTT. Translating gives CASSTRQNTEAFF.

The rearrangement joins TRBV19 to TRBJ2-2, with D tentatively TRBD1 (5 bases). CDR1 and CDR2 (germline): LNHDA, SQIVND (reference sequence). V was pared by 6 bases and J by 5 bases, with 13 bases between. The CDR3 consists of 14 residues. The CDR3 nucleotides are TGTGCCAGTAGAAATGCTCCAGGGACCGGGGAGCTGTTTTTT. Protein sequence: CASRNAPGTGELFF. Full variable domain (remainder filled in from reference TRBV19 and TRBJ2-2): DGGITQSPKYLFRKEGQNVTLSCEQNLNHDAMYWYRQDPGQGLRLIYYSQIVNDFQKGDIAEGYSVSREKKESFPLTVTSAQKNPTAFYLCASRNAPGTGELFFGEGSRLTVL.

This chain connects TRBV30 to TRBJ2-5, with 9 bases identical to TRBD2. V was pared by 0 bases and J by 2 bases, with 7 bases of the junction left unmatched. CDR3 length: 16 amino acids. Germline V CDR1 and CDR2: GTSNPN, SVGIG (reference sequence). In nucleotides, the CDR3 is TGTGCCTGGAGTGTATCCCGGACTAGCGATCAAGAGACCCAGTACTTC. Protein: CAWSVSRTSDQETQYF.

This chain uses TRBV5-8 with TRBJ1-3; D might be TRBD1 (5 bases). V dropped 1 base and J dropped 3 bases, with 11 bases sitting between them. The CDR3 totals 15 residues. From germline, CDR1 is SGHTS and CDR2 YDEGEE. The CDR3 DNA reads TGTGCCAGCAGCTTGTACAGGTCTCGTGGAAACACCATATATTTT. Translating it yields CASSLYRSRGNTIYF.

The J gene is TRBJ1-1, the V gene TRBV6-6; 8 bases are shared with TRBD1. CDR3 length: 15 amino acids. The germline V gene encodes CDR1 MNHNY and CDR2 SVGAGI (reference sequence). The V segment lost 2 bases and the J segment 1 base; nucleotides outside the gene matches: 3. CDR3 coding DNA: TGTGCCAGCAGTTACACCCAGGGGGCGAACACTGAAGCTTTCTTT. Protein product: CASSYTQGANTEAFF.

V gene TRBV12-3 or TRBV12-4 combines with J gene TRBJ2-5; TRBD1 agrees at 8 bases. Trimming removed 6 bases from V and 5 bases from J; junction bases left unmatched: 5. CDR3 length: 13 residues. CDR3 DNA sequence: TGTGCCAGCAGCCTTAGACAGGGGGAGACCCAGTACTTC. This translates into CASSLRQGETQYF.

The rearrangement links TRBV19 to TRBJ1-1; 7 bases are shared with TRBD1. The length of the CDR3 is 14 residues. Germline CDR1 LNHDA, CDR2 SQIVND (reference sequence). The trim removed 6 bases at V and 8 bases at J, leaving 12 bases unmatched. DNA for the CDR3: TGTGCCAGTAGCCAAGGGGGCGGCAGGTCCGAAGCTTTCTTT. Protein product: CASSQGGGRSEAFF.

J is TRBJ1-6 and V is TRBV6-5; TRBD1 is a possible D gene (6 bases). Looked up from germline, CDR1 is MNHEY and CDR2 is SVGAGI. This CDR3 spans 15 amino acids. Trimming stripped 2 bases from V and 6 bases from J, with 11 bases between. The CDR3 here is CASSYLAGANSPLHF. CDR3 DNA: TGTGCCAGCAGTTACCTCGCAGGGGCTAATTCACCCCTCCACTTT.